The present entry profiles one T cell receptor beta chain with its context. The sample is drawn from a study of blood T cell repertoires in COVID-19. Study-level information: Spain, Italy and the United States supplied samples that represented acute and convalescent COVID-19. Sources were T cells, B-cell-depleted T cells, or PBMCs; the material itself was cDNA or gDNA.

From germline, CDR1 is SGHDT and CDR2 YYEEEE. This CDR3 has 14 residues. Losses at the gene ends were 4 bases for V and 5 bases for J; bases not matched to a gene: 7. Under the authors' procedure: Reference gene primer amplification gave estimated nucleated cell counts. Measured with immunoSEQ multiplex PCR; TCRdb has only the in-frame clones, and not every one. D and trimming were read from the DNA, whereas the V and J calls and clone size are those reported in that table. The sample contains tens of thousands of clones, around nine tenths of which appear only once. V usage is TRBV5-6 and J usage is TRBJ1-2; 8 nucleotides align to TRBD1. The receptor was isolated from a man older than 75 with active or convalescent COVID-19. Sequenced sample: peripheral blood. In nucleotides, the CDR3 is TGTGCCAGCAGCGCGTATCAGGGGGCGTATGGCTACACCTTC. Translation gives CASSAYQGAYGYTF.